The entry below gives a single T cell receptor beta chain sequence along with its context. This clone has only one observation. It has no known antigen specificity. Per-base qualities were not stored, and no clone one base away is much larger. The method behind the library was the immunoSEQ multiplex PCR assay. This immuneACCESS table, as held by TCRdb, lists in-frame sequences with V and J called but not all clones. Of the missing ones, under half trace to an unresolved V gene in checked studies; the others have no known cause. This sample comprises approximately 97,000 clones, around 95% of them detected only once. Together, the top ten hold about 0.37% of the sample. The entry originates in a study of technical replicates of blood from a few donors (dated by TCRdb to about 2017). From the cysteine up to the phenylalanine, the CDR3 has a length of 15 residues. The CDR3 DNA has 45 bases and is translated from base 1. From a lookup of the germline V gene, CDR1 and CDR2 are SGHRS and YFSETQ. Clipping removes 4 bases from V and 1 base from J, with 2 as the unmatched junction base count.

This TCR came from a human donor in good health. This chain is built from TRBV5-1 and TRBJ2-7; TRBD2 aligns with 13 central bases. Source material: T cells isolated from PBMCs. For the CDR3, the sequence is CASSTLAGGSYEQYF. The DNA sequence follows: TGCGCCAGCAGCACACTAGCGGGAGGGTCCTACGAGCAGTACTTC.